This paragraph reports one TCR beta chain. As originally analysed: Reference gene primer amplification gave estimated nucleated cell counts. Assay used: immunoSEQ multiplex PCR; TCRdb lists only in-frame clones, some missing. D and trimming come from the DNA, and the V and J calls and clone size come from that table. The table includes under 300,000 clones, around 90% detected once. The data were taken from a study of blood T cell repertoires in COVID-19. Overall study context: COVID-19 samples, acute and convalescent, were from the United States, Italy and Spain.

CDR1 is SGHDT, CDR2 YYEEEE, per germline. The CDR3 covers 17 residues. The trim removed 4 bases at V and 6 bases at J, leaving 12 bases unmatched. The sample comprised peripheral blood. The TCR was taken from a woman in her thirties with acute or convalescent COVID-19. The chain uses TRBV5-6 and TRBJ2-7, with 14 bases that match TRBD2. The CDR3 loop is CASSPNRLAGGYSEQYF. The CDR3 bases are TGTGCCAGCAGCCCTAATCGACTAGCGGGAGGGTATAGCGAGCAGTACTTC.